The present entry profiles one T cell receptor beta chain with its context. Antigen: not known. This sample was included in a study of cytomegalovirus exposure and HLA in healthy donors. Overall study results and limits: HLA allele associations emerged for 15,000 to 20,000 TCR beta sequences in a later analysis, at 0.05 false discovery rate. Researchers counted roughly 150 TCR beta chains as cytomegalovirus-associated. In a later analysis, a missense DCLRE1C variant was linked to TCR beta V- and J-gene trimming. Prior analysis indicated that the majority of TCR beta V segments exhibited productivity approximately 87% or approximately 30% of the time.

The PCR ran on 60 Vbeta and 13 Jbeta primers. Generated by immunoSEQ multiplex PCR, the TCRdb table keeps only in-frame clones and is missing some. The sample lists approximately 100,000 clones, around 85% seen once, with 6.5% to 9% in the top ten. The sequenced sample was PBMCs. This TCR was recovered from a man aged 40-55 years in good health and CMV-seropositive.

The CDR3 DNA is TGCGCCAGCAGTTTCGGACAGGGGTCCCGTGAAGCTTTCTTT. This sequence encodes CASSFGQGSREAFF. The chain couples TRBV10-1 to TRBJ1-1, with TRBD1 matching over 9 bases. The germline V gene encodes CDR1 WNHNN and CDR2 SYGVQD (reference sequence). J gave up 7 bases and V 5 bases, and 8 bases lay outside the gene matches. The CDR3 loop spans 14 amino acids.